A selection of T cell receptor beta chains follows, all from one sample in a study of T-cell reconstitution after alpha-beta-depleted transplantation in children. TCRdb re-called the PCR reads through MiXCR, storing one row per CDR3 protein. This sample has around 78,000 distinct CDR3 sequences, with roughly 15% found just once. Sequenced here: PBMCs, mostly from graft donor cells, sampled 180 days after TCRalphabeta/CD19-depleted stem cell transplant. The receptor source for this set is a male patient aged 2-9 years who had a stem cell transplant for acute lymphoblastic leukemia, so the T cells may come from the graft donor. Both conserved end residues are part of each CDR3. A D gene is named only where the DNA matches it firmly. Clone size appears in some rows only: once, few, many, or a class for an expanded clone.

d_gene: .
v_gene: TRBV28
j_gene: TRBJ1-1
abundance: .
CDR3nt: TGTGCCAGCAGTTTGGGCCTCTTGAACACTGAAGCTTTCTTT
CDR3aa: CASSLGLLNTEAFF

d_gene: TRBD1
v_gene: TRBV5-1
j_gene: TRBJ1-1
abundance: many
CDR3nt: TGCGCCAGCAGTTTGCAGGGGGCGGACACTGAAGCTTTCTTT
CDR3aa: CASSLQGADTEAFF

d_gene: TRBD1
v_gene: TRBV6-2/TRBV6-3
j_gene: TRBJ1-2
abundance: .
CDR3nt: TGTGCCAGCAGGCAACAGGGGAACTATGGCTACACCTTC
CDR3aa: CASRQQGNYGYTF

d_gene: .
v_gene: TRBV9
j_gene: TRBJ1-4
abundance: few
CDR3nt: TGTGCCAGCAGCGTAGGGCAGGCACACGAAAAACTGTTTTTT
CDR3aa: CASSVGQAHEKLFF

d_gene: TRBD1
v_gene: TRBV6-2/TRBV6-3
j_gene: TRBJ2-4
abundance: .
CDR3nt: TGTGCCAGCAGAGACAGGGGGCGACAGTACTTC
CDR3aa: CASRDRGRQYF

d_gene: .
v_gene: TRBV18
j_gene: TRBJ1-3
abundance: few
CDR3nt: TGTGCCAGCTCACCACCGTCGGTTTACTCTGGAAACACCATATATTTT
CDR3aa: CASSPPSVYSGNTIYF

d_gene: TRBD2
v_gene: TRBV12-3/TRBV12-4
j_gene: TRBJ2-3
abundance: .
CDR3nt: TGTGCCAGCACCCTAAGCGGGGCCACAGATACGCAGTATTTT
CDR3aa: CASTLSGATDTQYF

d_gene: .
v_gene: TRBV4-3
j_gene: TRBJ2-3
abundance: few
CDR3nt: TGCGCCAGCAGCCTCAAAGGCAGGGCCCCGCAGTATTTT
CDR3aa: CASSLKGRAPQYF

d_gene: TRBD2
v_gene: TRBV4-3
j_gene: TRBJ2-1
abundance: few
CDR3nt: TGCGCCAGCAGCCAAGGGAGGAGGCGGGGGGGCTCCTACAATGAGCAGTTCTTC
CDR3aa: CASSQGRRRGGSYNEQFF

d_gene: .
v_gene: TRBV5-5
j_gene: TRBJ1-6
abundance: .
CDR3nt: TGTGCCAGCAGCTTTAGGGGGGGCATTGAGCCCCTCCACTTT
CDR3aa: CASSFRGGIEPLHF

d_gene: .
v_gene: TRBV20-1
j_gene: TRBJ1-4
abundance: many
CDR3nt: TGCAGTGCTAGTTTGGGGGGCAGGCGAAAACTGTTTTTT
CDR3aa: CSASLGGRRKLFF

d_gene: .
v_gene: TRBV5-1
j_gene: TRBJ2-5
abundance: .
CDR3nt: TGCGCCAGCAGCATGGAGGTTACCCAGTACTTC
CDR3aa: CASSMEVTQYF

d_gene: .
v_gene: TRBV7-8
j_gene: TRBJ1-5
abundance: .
CDR3nt: TGTGCCAGCAGCTTAATCAGGGGAACCGGTCAGCCCCAGCATTTT
CDR3aa: CASSLIRGTGQPQHF

d_gene: .
v_gene: TRBV5-1
j_gene: TRBJ2-7
abundance: many
CDR3nt: TGCGCCAGCAGCCCTATTTTAAGCGGCGAGCAGTACTTC
CDR3aa: CASSPILSGEQYF

d_gene: TRBD1
v_gene: TRBV27
j_gene: TRBJ1-1
abundance: many
CDR3nt: TGTGCCAGCAGTTCACAGGGGTCTGAAGCTTTCTTT
CDR3aa: CASSSQGSEAFF

d_gene: .
v_gene: TRBV5-6
j_gene: TRBJ1-5
abundance: few
CDR3nt: TGTGCCAGCAGCCAGTTCGGGCTGCCTTATCAGCCCCAGCATTTT
CDR3aa: CASSQFGLPYQPQHF

d_gene: .
v_gene: TRBV9
j_gene: TRBJ2-7
abundance: .
CDR3nt: TGTGCCAGCAACCGGGGAGTGACAGCCACCTACGAGCAGTACTTC
CDR3aa: CASNRGVTATYEQYF

d_gene: .
v_gene: TRBV11-2
j_gene: TRBJ2-5
abundance: few
CDR3nt: TGTGCCAGCAGGCTTCACGAGGAGACCCAGTACTTC
CDR3aa: CASRLHEETQYF

d_gene: .
v_gene: TRBV20-1
j_gene: TRBJ1-5
abundance: few
CDR3nt: TGCAGTCCCTCGTCTTACGGTATTGGCAATCAGCCCCAGCATTTT
CDR3aa: CSPSSYGIGNQPQHF

d_gene: .
v_gene: TRBV7-9
j_gene: TRBJ1-4
abundance: .
CDR3nt: TGTGCCAGCAGCTTAGGGGTCGGGGGCCCAGGTGGAAAACTGTTTTTT
CDR3aa: CASSLGVGGPGGKLFF

d_gene: TRBD2
v_gene: TRBV7-2
j_gene: TRBJ2-3
abundance: many
CDR3nt: TGTGCCAGCAGCCCGGGACTAGCGGCCACAGATACGCAGTATTTT
CDR3aa: CASSPGLAATDTQYF

d_gene: .
v_gene: TRBV6-5
j_gene: TRBJ1-1
abundance: .
CDR3nt: TGTGCCAGCAGTTATAAGTCTGAAGCTTTCTTT
CDR3aa: CASSYKSEAFF

d_gene: .
v_gene: TRBV7-2
j_gene: TRBJ1-2
abundance: many
CDR3nt: TGTGCCAGCAGAACAGGGAACTATGGCTACACCTTC
CDR3aa: CASRTGNYGYTF

d_gene: .
v_gene: TRBV20-1
j_gene: TRBJ2-3
abundance: .
CDR3nt: TGCAGTGCTAGGGACTTGAGGACAGATACGCAGTATTTT
CDR3aa: CSARDLRTDTQYF

d_gene: TRBD2
v_gene: TRBV7-2
j_gene: TRBJ2-7
abundance: few
CDR3nt: TGTGCCAGCAGCGAAAGCGGGGCCATCTACGAGCAGTACTTC
CDR3aa: CASSESGAIYEQYF

d_gene: TRBD2
v_gene: TRBV7-2
j_gene: TRBJ2-7
abundance: many
CDR3nt: TGTGCCAGCAGCCGCCCGCCGGGACTAGGGCTGGGGGAGCAGTACTTC
CDR3aa: CASSRPPGLGLGEQYF

d_gene: TRBD1
v_gene: TRBV20-1
j_gene: TRBJ1-5
abundance: .
CDR3nt: TGCAGTGCTATCCGCGGGACAGGGGGAACTTATCAGCCCCAGCATTTT
CDR3aa: CSAIRGTGGTYQPQHF

d_gene: .
v_gene: TRBV28
j_gene: TRBJ1-1
abundance: few
CDR3nt: TGTGCCAGCAGTTTTATGCGGAACACTGAAGCTTTCTTT
CDR3aa: CASSFMRNTEAFF

d_gene: .
v_gene: TRBV28
j_gene: TRBJ2-7
abundance: many
CDR3nt: TGTGCCAGCAGTTTCGCAGGGGATGGGTACGAGCAGTACTTC
CDR3aa: CASSFAGDGYEQYF

d_gene: TRBD1
v_gene: TRBV12-5
j_gene: TRBJ2-7
abundance: few
CDR3nt: TGTGCTAGTGGTTTGGTGGGACAGGGGAGGTACGAGCAGTACTTC
CDR3aa: CASGLVGQGRYEQYF

d_gene: TRBD2
v_gene: TRBV11-2
j_gene: TRBJ2-1
abundance: few
CDR3nt: TGTGCCAGCAGCTTTGTGGGACTAGCGGTTCGGAGCTCCTACAATGAGCAGTTCTTC
CDR3aa: CASSFVGLAVRSSYNEQFF

d_gene: .
v_gene: TRBV27
j_gene: TRBJ2-7
abundance: .
CDR3nt: TGTGCCAGCAGTTTATCGCGATATGTGGCCGTACCCTACGAGCAGTACTTC
CDR3aa: CASSLSRYVAVPYEQYF

d_gene: TRBD1
v_gene: TRBV7-2
j_gene: TRBJ2-7
abundance: few
CDR3nt: TGTGCCAGCAGCTTAGCCAGGACAGGCGAGCAGTACTTC
CDR3aa: CASSLARTGEQYF

d_gene: .
v_gene: TRBV9
j_gene: TRBJ1-6
abundance: few
CDR3nt: TGTGCCAGCAGCGTAGGGGTGGGGTATGCGGCACCCCTCCACTTT
CDR3aa: CASSVGVGYAAPLHF

d_gene: .
v_gene: TRBV20-1
j_gene: TRBJ2-1
abundance: many
CDR3nt: TGCAGTGCTAGCAGGCTAGCCAACAATGAGCAGTTCTTC
CDR3aa: CSASRLANNEQFF

d_gene: .
v_gene: TRBV4-2
j_gene: TRBJ2-7
abundance: few
CDR3nt: TGTGCCAGCAGCCAAGATGTAGGGGAGCAGTACTTC
CDR3aa: CASSQDVGEQYF

d_gene: .
v_gene: TRBV7-2
j_gene: TRBJ2-5
abundance: .
CDR3nt: TGTGCCAGCAGCTCGGGACCTAACCAAGAGACCCAGTACTTC
CDR3aa: CASSSGPNQETQYF

d_gene: .
v_gene: TRBV12-3/TRBV12-4
j_gene: TRBJ2-1
abundance: large
CDR3nt: TGTGCCAGCAGTTTGGAAAGGAGGTTACACAATGAGCAGTTCTTC
CDR3aa: CASSLERRLHNEQFF

d_gene: .
v_gene: TRBV25-1
j_gene: TRBJ1-4
abundance: few
CDR3nt: TGTGCCAGCAGTGCCCCGGGGCTTAATGAAAAACTGTTTTTT
CDR3aa: CASSAPGLNEKLFF

d_gene: TRBD1
v_gene: TRBV20-1
j_gene: TRBJ2-1
abundance: few
CDR3nt: TGCAGTGCCACAGGGGGCTATGAGCAGTTCTTC
CDR3aa: CSATGGYEQFF

d_gene: TRBD2
v_gene: TRBV14
j_gene: TRBJ2-3
abundance: few
CDR3nt: TGTGCCAGCAGCCAAGAGGCTAGCGGGAGCACAGATACGCAGTATTTT
CDR3aa: CASSQEASGSTDTQYF

d_gene: .
v_gene: TRBV11-2
j_gene: TRBJ2-7
abundance: .
CDR3nt: TGTGCCAGCAGCTCCCCGGGACGCCGGGAGCGCGAGCAGTACTTC
CDR3aa: CASSSPGRREREQYF

d_gene: TRBD1
v_gene: TRBV5-1
j_gene: TRBJ1-2
abundance: .
CDR3nt: TGCGCCAGCAGCTTGCAGGGACAGGGCTACTATGGCTACACCTTC
CDR3aa: CASSLQGQGYYGYTF

d_gene: TRBD1
v_gene: TRBV6-2/TRBV6-3
j_gene: TRBJ2-7
abundance: medium-sized
CDR3nt: TGTGCCAGCAGTGACATGACAGGGGACTACGAGCAGTACTTC
CDR3aa: CASSDMTGDYEQYF

d_gene: TRBD2
v_gene: TRBV4-2
j_gene: TRBJ2-1
abundance: .
CDR3nt: TGTGCCAGCAGCCTTAAGAAAACGACTAGCGGGACCTACAATGAGCAGTTCTTC
CDR3aa: CASSLKKTTSGTYNEQFF

d_gene: .
v_gene: TRBV6-5
j_gene: TRBJ2-2
abundance: few
CDR3nt: TGTGCCAGCAGTTACTCGGCGCGGGGCGCCGGGGAGCTGTTTTTT
CDR3aa: CASSYSARGAGELFF

d_gene: TRBD1
v_gene: TRBV4-2
j_gene: TRBJ1-5
abundance: .
CDR3nt: TGTGCCAGCAGCCATTTGACAGGGGGCCATCAGCCCCAGCATTTT
CDR3aa: CASSHLTGGHQPQHF

d_gene: TRBD2
v_gene: TRBV20-1
j_gene: TRBJ2-5
abundance: many
CDR3nt: TGCAGTGCTAGAGATAGACTAGCGGGGTTCCAAGAGACCCAGTACTTC
CDR3aa: CSARDRLAGFQETQYF

d_gene: .
v_gene: TRBV27
j_gene: TRBJ2-7
abundance: few
CDR3nt: TGTGCCAGCAGTCGCGGGGCTGGCGGGCAGTACTTC
CDR3aa: CASSRGAGGQYF

d_gene: .
v_gene: TRBV5-1
j_gene: TRBJ2-2
abundance: .
CDR3nt: TGCGCCAGCAGCTGGGGAACACCGAACACCGGGGAGCTGTTTTTT
CDR3aa: CASSWGTPNTGELFF